These 26 T cell receptor beta chains came from one sample sequenced in a study of blood T cell repertoires in COVID-19. Repertoires were generated with immunoSEQ multiplex PCR, while TCRdb's copy carries only in-frame clones and drops some. The table lists roughly 180,000 clones, about nine tenths of them singletons. Sequencing was done on a sample of peripheral blood. The receptors originated from a woman in her 30s with acute or convalescent COVID-19.

The genes are TRBV5-4 and TRBJ2-3, with 10 bases lining up with TRBD2. This CDR3 comprises 16 residues. From germline, CDR1 is SGHNT and CDR2 YYREEE (reference sequence). The junction had 7 bases not matched to a gene; V was cut back by 2 bases and J by 4 bases. The CDR3 DNA reads TGTGCCAGCAGCTTAAAAGCGGGAGGGCTTTCAGATACGCAGTATTTT. This translates into CASSLKAGGLSDTQYF. Full variable domain (outside the CDR3, taken from reference TRBV5-4 and TRBJ2-3): ETGVTQSPTHLIKTRGQQVTLRCSSQSGHNTVSWYQQALGQGPQFIFQYYREEENGRGNFPPRFSGLQFPNYSSELNVNALELDDSALYLCASSLKAGGLSDTQYFGPGTRLTVL.

The CDR3 sequence: CATGQGGYSNQPQHF. As DNA, the CDR3 is TGTGCCACCGGACAGGGAGGTTACAGCAATCAGCCCCAGCATTTT. This chain links TRBV28 with TRBJ1-5, with TRBD1 matching over 8 bases. Germline CDR1 reads MDHEN; CDR2 reads SYDVKM. The CDR3 covers 15 residues. V shed 10 bases and J 1 base; nucleotides not matched to a gene: 9.

This chain joins TRBV28 and TRBJ1-1; D unclear. Germline V gene sequence: CDR1 MDHEN, CDR2 SYDVKM. The CDR3 covers 13 residues. The V end was cut by 7 bases, the J end by 0 bases, with 9 bases between. The CDR3 DNA is TGTGCCAGCACGCGGAACTTGAACACTGAAGCTTTCTTT. Its protein is CASTRNLNTEAFF.

The chain joins TRBV11-3 to TRBJ2-2, with D possibly being TRBD2 (5 bases). The germline V gene encodes CDR1 SGHNT and CDR2 YENEEA. V lost 5 bases, J lost 10 bases, and 14 bases lay in between. The CDR3 length is 13 residues. CDR3 loop: CASSRGPREELFF. Here the CDR3 DNA reads TGTGCCAGCAGCCGCGGGCCGAGGGAGGAGCTGTTTTTT.

This chain uses TRBV3-1 (or the pseudogene TRBV3-2) with TRBJ2-1, with D unclear. Germline V CDR1 and CDR2: LGHDT, YNNKEL (reference sequence). Trimming removed 8 bases at V and 0 bases at J, with 14 bases between. The CDR3 spans 15 residues. Here the CDR3 reads CASPSQRGSYNEQFF. The CDR3 region has the DNA TGTGCCAGCCCATCACAACGAGGCTCCTACAATGAGCAGTTCTTC.

This clone was recorded only once. One junction end does not reproduce the germline sequence, and a read error may be involved. CDR3 residues: CASSIDRLEKQFF. In DNA, the CDR3 is TGTGCTAGCAGCATAGACAGGCTTGAGAAGCAGTTCTTC. The chain links TRBV7-7 to TRBJ2-1, with D maybe TRBD1 (6 bases). CDR3 length: 13 residues. The germline gives CDR1 SSHAT, CDR2 FNYEAQ (reference sequence).

To note about this clone: Additional DNA sequences in this sample encode the identical CDR3. The V call is TRBV30, the J call TRBJ1-5; no clear D gene. Looked up from germline, CDR1 is GTSNPN and CDR2 is SVGIG (reference sequence). Trimming shortened V by 1 base and J by 1 base, and 8 bases separated the two germline ends. This CDR3 is built from 14 residues. In DNA form, the CDR3 reads TGTGCCTGGAGTGGGGGAGGGAGCAATCAGCCCCAGCATTTT. It encodes CAWSGGGSNQPQHF.

This clone was seen a handful of times. The CDR3 reads CASSLVRGTDNEKLFF. The DNA of the CDR3 is TGTGCCAGCAGCTTAGTTCGGGGGACGGATAATGAAAAACTGTTTTTT. The chain is built from TRBV7-6 and TRBJ1-4; tentatively, D is TRBD1 (5 bases). The CDR3 runs to 16 residues. Per germline, CDR1 SGHVS and CDR2 FNYEAQ. V gave up 1 base and J gave up 4 bases, with 13 bases separating them.

V and J are TRBV10-1 and TRBJ2-3, with D perhaps matching TRBD2 (5 bases). The length of the CDR3 is 13 residues. V lost 8 bases and J lost 2, with 11 bases in between. In germline, CDR1 is WNHNN, CDR2 SYGVQD (reference sequence). The CDR3 loop reads CASSRGLTDTQYF. The CDR3 DNA is TGCGCCAGCTCCCGCGGGCTCACAGATACGCAGTATTTT.

V and J are TRBV2 and TRBJ2-7; 9 positions match TRBD1. The CDR3 runs 14 residues. The germline gives CDR1 SNHLY, CDR2 FYNNEI. The trim removed 6 bases at V and 5 bases at J, leaving 8 bases unmatched. The CDR3 protein is CASSYGTGSNEQYF. CDR3 bases: TGTGCCAGCAGCTACGGGACAGGGAGTAACGAGCAGTACTTC.

The chain is built from TRBV11-3 and TRBJ1-1, with D perhaps matching TRBD1 (6 bases). Germline CDR1 SGHNT, CDR2 YENEEA. Trimming pared 5 bases from V and 4 bases from J, leaving 20 bases between. The CDR3 contains 16 residues. CDR3 sequence (DNA): TGTGCCAGCAGCCCTCGTCTTACAGGGCTGGTCACTGAAGCTTTCTTT. Translation: CASSPRLTGLVTEAFF.

This sequence joins TRBV2 and TRBJ1-1; D remains ambiguous. V lost 4 bases, J lost 1 base, and 7 bases lay in between. Germline-derived CDR1 and CDR2 are SNHLY and FYNNEI. This CDR3 has 13 amino acids. In nucleotides, the CDR3 is TGTGCCAGCAGTGCGGAGGGGAACACTGAAGCTTTCTTT. Protein: CASSAEGNTEAFF.

V usage is TRBV9 and J usage is TRBJ2-5, with 8 bases aligning to TRBD1. The CDR3 spans 16 residues. Germline V gene data show CDR1 as SGDLS and CDR2 as YYNGEE. Trimming took 3 bases from V and 4 from J; bases not matched to a gene: 11. The CDR3 sequence is CASSANPQGAGETQYF. The CDR3 DNA follows: TGTGCCAGCAGCGCCAACCCTCAGGGGGCGGGAGAGACCCAGTACTTC.

The rearrangement uses TRBV25-1 and TRBJ2-7; weak D call: TRBD1 (5 bases). The CDR3 covers 15 residues. V was pared by 0 bases and J by 1 base, with 10 bases between. Per germline, CDR1 MGHDK and CDR2 SYGVNS. The CDR3 here is CASSEYPGSSYEQYF. The CDR3 DNA follows: TGTGCCAGCAGTGAATATCCAGGGTCTTCCTACGAGCAGTACTTC.

The V and J genes are TRBV11-3 and TRBJ2-1; D not certain. Per germline, CDR1 SGHNT and CDR2 YENEEA. Trimming took 2 bases from V and 9 from J, leaving 8 bases between them. The CDR3 covers 12 residues. The CDR3 DNA reads as TGTGCCAGCAGCTTACGAGAGGTTGAGCAGTTCTTC. Translated: CASSLREVEQFF.

V and J are TRBV6-1 and TRBJ2-3; perhaps TRBD2 as D (6 bases). Germline-derived CDR1 and CDR2 are MNHNS and SASEGT. CDR3 length: 13 amino acids. Trimming cost V 3 bases and J 4 bases, with 8 bases left between them. CDR3 nucleotide sequence: TGTGCCAGCAGTGAGAGGAGGGCAGATACGCAGTATTTT. Translated, it gives CASSERRADTQYF.

This chain connects TRBV28 to TRBJ2-7; 8 bases are a match to TRBD2. The trim removed 2 bases at V and 2 bases at J, leaving 5 bases unmatched. Germline CDR1 and CDR2: MDHEN and SYDVKM. The CDR3 runs to 15 residues. The CDR3 bases are TGTGCCAGCAGTTTAAACGGGAGGGCCGCCTACGAGCAGTACTTC. Protein product: CASSLNGRAAYEQYF.

The chain carries TRBV7-9 and TRBJ1-2; D perhaps matches TRBD1 (5 bases). V shed 7 bases and J shed 6 bases, with 18 bases lying between them. The CDR3 is 14 amino acids. Germline CDR1 and CDR2: SEHNR and FQNEAQ (reference sequence). CDR3 coding DNA: TGTGCCAGCACCCAACTGGGGCTGTTGCATGGCTACACCTTC. Translating it yields CASTQLGLLHGYTF.

Relative to its sample, this clone is medium-sized. This chain uses TRBV6-6 with TRBJ1-1, with D hard to call. Trimming shortened V by 3 bases and J by 1 base, and 9 bases separated the two germline ends. The CDR3 loop spans 14 amino acids. Germline V gene data show CDR1 as MNHNY and CDR2 as SVGAGI (reference sequence). The CDR3, as DNA: TGTGCCAGCAGTTATTTTGCAGGGAACACTGAAGCTTTCTTT. Amino acid sequence: CASSYFAGNTEAFF.

This clone was recorded once. The chain recombines TRBV10-1 with TRBJ2-1, with D unresolved. The germline CDR1 and CDR2 sequences are WNHNN and SYGVQD (reference sequence). This CDR3 has 14 amino acids. V was pared by 7 bases and J by 8 bases, with 18 bases between. The CDR3, as DNA: TGCGCCAGCACACCGAATTTAGCCGGCGATGAGCAGTTCTTC. As protein: CASTPNLAGDEQFF.

The rearrangement uses TRBV6-5 and TRBJ2-1; 7 positions match TRBD1. With V trimmed by 8 bases and J by 5 bases, 6 bases remained unmatched. The CDR3 covers 13 residues. The germline V gene encodes CDR1 MNHEY and CDR2 SVGAGI. The CDR3 here is CASDRVPDNEQFF. CDR3 sequence (DNA): TGTGCCAGCGACAGGGTACCTGACAATGAGCAGTTCTTC.

The chain has TRBV9 and TRBJ1-2; no definite D call. V gave up 1 base and J gave up 2 bases, with 12 bases separating them. CDR1 is SGDLS, CDR2 YYNGEE, per germline. This CDR3 contains 15 residues. The CDR3 reads CASSVRAVDNYGYTF. The CDR3 region has the DNA TGTGCCAGCAGCGTACGAGCGGTCGACAACTATGGCTACACCTTC.

This chain uses TRBV6-6 with TRBJ2-7; 8 nucleotides agree with TRBD1. Germline V gene lookup returns CDR1 MNHNY and CDR2 SVGAGI (reference sequence). With 0 bases clipped from V and 6 bases from J, the junction kept 7 bases outside the gene matches. The CDR3 is 15 residues long. Written as DNA, the CDR3 is TGTGCCAGCAGTTACTCCGGGGACAGGAAGGGCGAGCAGTACTTC. Protein product: CASSYSGDRKGEQYF.

V gene TRBV6-1 combines with J gene TRBJ2-7, with D possibly TRBD2 on 5 matching bases. Trimming removed 2 bases at V and 1 base at J, with 21 bases between. Germline V gene sequence: CDR1 MNHNS, CDR2 SASEGT. The CDR3 totals 18 residues. CDR3 sequence: CASSEREIRALLSYEQYF. CDR3 DNA: TGTGCCAGCAGTGAAAGGGAGATCCGGGCCCTGTTGTCCTACGAGCAGTACTTC.

The chain recombines TRBV28 with TRBJ1-6, with TRBD1 matching 8 bases. V shed 2 bases and J 10 bases; nucleotides not matched to a gene: 4. The germline V gene encodes CDR1 MDHEN and CDR2 SYDVKM. There are 14 residues in the CDR3. CDR3 region: CASSLGQGRSPLHF. The CDR3 bases are TGTGCCAGCAGTTTAGGACAGGGTCGATCACCCCTCCACTTT. The complete variable domain, with remaining parts taken from reference TRBV28 and TRBJ1-6, reads DVKVTQSSRYLVKRTGEKVFLECVQDMDHENMFWYRQDPGLGLRLIYFSYDVKMKEKGDIPEGYSVSREKKERFSLILESASTNQTSMYLCASSLGQGRSPLHFGNGTRLTVT.

The V call is TRBV28, the J call TRBJ2-2; no clear D gene. V was cut by 6 bases and J by 2 bases, with 7 bases left in between. The CDR3 is made up of 13 amino acids. Germline lookup yields CDR1 MDHEN and CDR2 SYDVKM. The CDR3 sequence is CASREFNTGELFF. As DNA, the CDR3 is TGTGCCAGCAGGGAGTTCAACACCGGGGAGCTGTTTTTT.